A single sample is the source of the 30 T cell receptor beta chains below, sequenced in a study of T-cell memory formation after mild COVID-19. MiXCR, run by TCRdb on the 5' RACE reads, gives a single entry per CDR3 protein. Of roughly 250,000 distinct CDR3 sequences in the sample, less than 20% were seen once. The material sequenced was PBMCs or a T cell subset sorted from them (not recorded which). All receptors come from a young man who had mild COVID-19 (a few samples of this study predate the infection). Cell type and time point are not known.

This clonotype occurred many times. V usage is TRBV12-3 or TRBV12-4 and J usage is TRBJ2-7; 8 nucleotides line up with TRBD1. This CDR3 is 13 amino acids long. V lost 1 base, J lost 7 bases, and 3 bases stayed unmatched. CDR3 loop: CASSLGTGWEQYV. The CDR3 DNA follows: TGTGCCAGCAGTTTAGGGACAGGGTGGGAGCAGTACGTC.

This clonotype was seen a few times. The CDR3 protein is CASTKARNWGGPKNIQYF. For the CDR3, the DNA is TGTGCCAGCACCAAAGCTAGGAACTGGGGGGGACCCAAAAACATTCAGTACTTC. The V gene is TRBV7-8, the J gene TRBJ2-4; 7 bases are a match to TRBD2. Germline values: CDR1 SGHVS, CDR2 FQNEAQ. With V trimmed by 7 bases and J by 2 bases, 17 bases remained unmatched. The CDR3 totals 18 residues.

The chain uses TRBV20-1 and TRBJ2-3; 9 bases agree with TRBD1. The junction had 7 bases not matched to a gene; V was cut back by 6 bases and J by 3 bases. The CDR3 is made up of 14 amino acids. Germline V gives CDR1 DFQATT, CDR2 SNEGSKA (reference sequence). CDR3 DNA sequence: TGCAGTGCAGAGGGGACAGGGAGGACAGATACGCAGTATTTT. It codes for CSAEGTGRTDTQYF.

This clonotype was observed a few times. The gene calls are TRBV5-1 and TRBJ2-1; the D call may be TRBD1 or TRBD2 (5 bases each). V lost 3 bases and J lost 7, with 11 bases in between. Germline-derived CDR1 and CDR2 are SGHRS and YFSETQ. The CDR3 is made up of 13 amino acids. In DNA form, the CDR3 reads TGCGCCAGCAGCTGGGACGGCCAAAATGAGCAGTTCTTC. It translates to CASSWDGQNEQFF.

This clonotype was detected only a few times. V is TRBV4-3 and J is TRBJ2-7; possible D gene TRBD1, 6 bases. V was pared by 5 bases and J by 2 bases, with 16 bases between. The germline V gene encodes CDR1 LGHNA and CDR2 YSLEER. The CDR3 totals 15 residues. The CDR3: CASSFQDSFTYEQYF. CDR3 nucleotides: TGCGCCAGCAGCTTCCAGGACAGTTTTACCTACGAGCAGTACTTC.

The chain couples TRBV20-1 to TRBJ1-4; D is perhaps TRBD1 (6 bases). Germline CDR1 DFQATT, CDR2 SNEGSKA (reference sequence). The germline V and J ends were trimmed by 6 bases and 7 bases, with 15 bases remaining between them. This CDR3 has 13 residues. The CDR3 sequence is CSAQSGEGEKLFF. The CDR3 DNA reads TGCAGTGCCCAATCAGGGGAGGGTGAAAAACTGTTTTTT.

This chain joins TRBV15 and TRBJ1-1, with 7 nucleotides matching TRBD1. Trimming removed 6 bases from V and 1 base from J; junction bases left unmatched: 8. Per the germline V gene, CDR1 is LNHNV and CDR2 is YYDKDF (reference sequence). CDR3 length: 15 amino acids. DNA for the CDR3: TGTGCCACCAGGATTTCCGGGACAGCGAACACTGAAGCTTTCTTT. Protein product: CATRISGTANTEAFF.

This clonotype was observed a handful of times. V is TRBV12-3 or TRBV12-4 and J is TRBJ1-1, with D possibly being TRBD1 (5 bases). The CDR3 is 13 amino acids. Deletions cut 10 bases from V and 5 bases from J, with 17 bases between. The CDR3 spells CATHPGGGTEAFF. The CDR3 coding sequence is TGTGCCACCCACCCGGGGGGGGGGACTGAAGCTTTCTTT.

This clonotype was recorded many times. V gene TRBV10-1 combines with J gene TRBJ2-1, with D perhaps TRBD1 (6 bases). The V and J ends lost 6 bases and 10 bases respectively, with 19 bases between them. Germline CDR1 reads WNHNN; CDR2 reads SYGVQD (reference sequence). The CDR3 is made up of 14 amino acids. CDR3 sequence reads: CASSQGPNGYEQFF. In nucleotides, the CDR3 is TGCGCCAGCAGCCAGGGGCCGAATGGGTACGAGCAGTTCTTC.

The V and J genes are TRBV29-1 and TRBJ1-2; D may be TRBD1 (5 bases). CDR3 length: 12 amino acids. V lost 4 bases and J lost 7, with 13 bases in between. Germline CDR1 is SQVTM and CDR2 is ANQGSEA. CDR3 loop: CSVAQLGGGYTF. CDR3 DNA: TGCAGCGTTGCGCAGTTGGGGGGTGGCTACACCTTC.

The rearrangement uses TRBV12-3 or TRBV12-4 and TRBJ1-1; no definite D call. Trimming took off 2 bases at V and 0 bases at J, with 10 bases between the two ends. The CDR3 spans 15 residues. The DNA for the CDR3 is TGTGCCAGCAGTTTATATCTGACGATGAACACTGAAGCTTTCTTT. Residues: CASSLYLTMNTEAFF.

This clonotype was observed a few times. V is TRBV6-5 and J is TRBJ1-3; 7 bases are shared with TRBD1. V lost 2 bases and J lost 4; bases outside the gene matches: 11. CDR1 and CDR2 from the germline V gene are MNHEY and SVGAGI. This CDR3 has 17 amino acids. The DNA for the CDR3 is TGTGCCAGCAGTTACCGACAGGGCGGCTGGTCCGGAAACACCATATATTTT. It codes for CASSYRQGGWSGNTIYF.

This clonotype was seen a handful of times. The chain has TRBV28 and TRBJ1-1; TRBD1 aligns across 11 bases. Germline CDR1 and CDR2: MDHEN and SYDVKM. V lost 6 bases, J lost 7 bases, and 7 bases stayed unmatched. There are 14 residues in the CDR3. Written as DNA, the CDR3 is TGTGCCAGCAGGCCCGGACAGGGGGCCCTTGAAGCTTTCTTT. Its translation: CASRPGQGALEAFF.

This rearrangement joins TRBV6-2 or TRBV6-3 to TRBJ2-5, with 10 bases aligning to TRBD2. V gave up 2 bases and J gave up 7 bases; unmatched junction bases: 10. Germline V gives CDR1 MNHEY, CDR2 SVGEGT. The CDR3 runs 16 residues. CDR3 in DNA: TGTGCCAGCAGTTACACCCGGACTAGCGGCGTGGGGACCCAGTACTTC. It specifies CASSYTRTSGVGTQYF.

Turning to this clonotype: A junction boundary mismatches the germline segment, possibly from a read error. The chain links TRBV5-1 to TRBJ2-3, with D possibly being TRBD1 (6 bases). The germline CDR1 and CDR2 sequences are SGHRS and YFSETQ. This CDR3 comprises 14 residues. CDR3 region: CASSLGQDTDAQYF. The CDR3 DNA is TGCGCCAGCAGCTTGGGACAGGACACAGATGCGCAGTATTTT.

This clonotype was picked up a small number of times. The rearrangement uses TRBV19 and TRBJ2-1; 11 nucleotides match TRBD1. The V segment lost 6 bases and the J segment 2 bases; nucleotides outside the gene matches: 3. The germline CDR1 and CDR2 sequences are LNHDA and SQIVND (reference sequence). The CDR3 has 15 residues. The CDR3 DNA reads TGTGCCAGTAGAGGACAGGGGGCTCCCTACAATGAGCAGTTCTTC. Translated, it gives CASRGQGAPYNEQFF.

This clonotype was counted ten times or more. The chain combines TRBV7-9 with TRBJ1-1; the match to TRBD1 covers 9 bases. Trimming took 5 bases from V and 3 from J; bases not matched to a gene: 4. This CDR3 comprises 14 residues. Germline CDR1 is SEHNR and CDR2 is FQNEAQ (reference sequence). Written as DNA, the CDR3 is TGTGCCAGCAGCCCTCGGACAGGGGACACTGAAGCTTTCTTT. It yields the protein CASSPRTGDTEAFF.

This clonotype was seen a single time. The J gene is TRBJ1-2, the V gene TRBV7-9, with no clear D. The CDR3 contains 14 residues. Trimming took off 5 bases at V and 0 bases at J, with 10 bases between the two ends. Per germline, CDR1 SEHNR and CDR2 FQNEAQ (reference sequence). The CDR3 protein is CASSVPEANYGYTF. The DNA for the CDR3 is TGTGCCAGCAGCGTCCCCGAGGCTAACTATGGCTACACCTTC.

The chain carries TRBV7-3 and TRBJ2-1, with 10 bases identical to TRBD2. With 3 bases clipped from V and 4 bases from J, the junction kept 3 bases outside the gene matches. CDR1 and CDR2 from the germline V gene are SGHTA and FQGTGA. The CDR3 contains 15 residues. The CDR3 is CASSFTSGIYNEQFF. CDR3 coding DNA: TGTGCCAGCAGCTTCACTAGCGGGATTTACAATGAGCAGTTCTTC.

The sample holds a few counts of this clonotype. The chain carries TRBV2 and TRBJ2-5, with 7 bases aligning to TRBD2. Germline V lookup: CDR1 SNHLY, CDR2 FYNNEI. J was trimmed by 5 bases and V by 6 bases; bases with no gene match: 9. This CDR3 spans 14 amino acids. This chain's CDR3 is CASSPSGPVETQYF. In DNA, the CDR3 is TGTGCCAGCAGCCCTAGCGGTCCTGTCGAGACCCAGTACTTC.

This clonotype was detected a few times. The chain couples TRBV5-5 to TRBJ1-4; D call uncertain. This CDR3 region has 14 residues. Per the germline V gene, CDR1 is SGHKS and CDR2 is YYEKEE (reference sequence). V shed 1 base and J shed 3 bases, with 7 bases lying between them. CDR3 amino acids: CASSLRSSNEKLFF. In nucleotides, the CDR3 is TGTGCCAGCAGCTTGAGGAGTTCTAATGAAAAACTGTTTTTT. The entire variable domain, with the rest obtained from reference TRBV5-5 and TRBJ1-4, is as follows: DAGVTQSPTHLIKTRGQQVTLRCSPISGHKSVSWYQQVLGQGPQFIFQYYEKEERGRGNFPDRFSARQFPNYSSELNVNALLLGDSALYLCASSLRSSNEKLFFGSGTQLSVL.

The CDR3, as DNA: TGTGCCACCAGCATACGCTCTGAGACCCAGTACTTC. It translates to CATSIRSETQYF. V is TRBV15 and J is TRBJ2-5, with D unclear. CDR3 length: 12 amino acids. Trimming stripped 4 bases from V and 5 bases from J, with 8 bases between. In germline, CDR1 is LNHNV, CDR2 YYDKDF (reference sequence).

The genes are TRBV7-2 and TRBJ1-5, with a weak D call TRBD1 (5 bases). Trimming stripped 4 bases from V and 2 bases from J, with 6 bases between. Germline V gives CDR1 SGHTA, CDR2 FQGNSA. The CDR3 extends over 13 amino acids. The CDR3 coding sequence is TGTGCCAGCAGCTCGACAGGCAATCAGCCCCAGCATTTT. It yields the protein CASSSTGNQPQHF.

V gene TRBV20-1 combines with J gene TRBJ1-3, with 7 bases aligning to TRBD1. CDR1 is DFQATT, CDR2 SNEGSKA, per germline (reference sequence). The CDR3 has 15 residues. V dropped 4 bases and J dropped 4; count of bases not matched to a gene: 10. The CDR3 sequence: CSATTWTGSGNTIYF. Here the CDR3 DNA reads TGCAGTGCTACCACTTGGACAGGTTCAGGAAACACCATATATTTT.

The sample holds a few counts of this clonotype. The V and J genes are TRBV5-1 and TRBJ2-7; TRBD2 matches at 10 bases. The V segment lost 4 bases and the J segment 5 bases; nucleotides outside the gene matches: 9. The CDR3 consists of 15 residues. CDR1 SGHRS and CDR2 YFSETQ come from the germline V gene. The CDR3 spells CASSPGLAVLDEQYV. The CDR3 nucleotides are TGCGCCAGCAGCCCCGGACTAGCGGTGTTGGACGAGCAGTACGTC.

The chain employs TRBV5-1 and TRBJ1-3; D is unresolved. This CDR3 has 13 amino acids. The germline gives CDR1 SGHRS, CDR2 YFSETQ. Deletions cut 2 bases from V and 8 bases from J, with 11 bases between. The DNA of the CDR3 is TGCGCCAGCAGCTTCGACACCCGGGACACCATATATTTT. It yields the protein CASSFDTRDTIYF.

V gene TRBV25-1 combines with J gene TRBJ2-1; tentative D call: TRBD2 (6 bases). Trimming removed 1 base from V and 7 bases from J, with 14 bases in between. The CDR3 is 15 residues long. In germline, CDR1 is MGHDK, CDR2 SYGVNS. The CDR3 DNA follows: TGTGCCAGCAGTGAATCGGGAGCTCGGATAAATGAGCAGTTCTTC. Translating gives CASSESGARINEQFF.

The V gene is TRBV2, the J gene TRBJ1-6; D unresolved. This CDR3 comprises 13 residues. Trimming took off 1 base at V and 13 bases at J, with 11 bases between the two ends. Germline V gene sequence: CDR1 SNHLY, CDR2 FYNNEI. CDR3 amino acids: CASSEVAGAPLHF. CDR3 DNA sequence: TGTGCCAGCAGTGAAGTTGCAGGTGCTCCCCTCCACTTT.

This clonotype was detected only a few times. This rearrangement joins TRBV5-6 to TRBJ1-2; D possibly corresponds to TRBD1 (5 bases). Trimming took off 0 bases at V and 8 bases at J, with 14 bases between the two ends. From germline, CDR1 is SGHDT and CDR2 YYEEEE. CDR3 size: 14 residues. The CDR3 spells CASSLGQGKGGYTF. CDR3 bases: TGTGCCAGCAGCTTGGGGCAGGGAAAAGGAGGCTACACCTTC. Full variable domain (rest looked up from reference TRBV5-6 and TRBJ1-2): DAGVTQSPTHLIKTRGQQVTLRCSPKSGHDTVSWYQQALGQGPQFIFQYYEEEERQRGNFPDRFSGHQFPNYSSELNVNALLLGDSALYLCASSLGQGKGGYTFGSGTRLTVV.

This clonotype was seen only a few times. This chain uses TRBV6-5 with TRBJ2-3; D perhaps matches TRBD2 (6 bases). The CDR3 consists of 15 residues. Germline CDR1 is MNHEY and CDR2 is SVGAGI. Trimming shortened V by 4 bases and J by 4 bases, and 15 bases separated the two germline ends. CDR3 nucleotides: TGTGCCAGCAGTTTCTCTTGGACTACGGCAGATACGCAGTATTTT. It is translated as CASSFSWTTADTQYF.